The sequence of this T cell receptor (beta chain) was determined in a study of cytomegalovirus exposure and HLA in healthy donors. Whole-study results and caveats: One later analysis reportedly identified an Asian-associated ancestry cluster that showed fewer N-insertions than the roughly 700-donor mean. TCR beta sequences numbering under 20,000 were associated with HLA alleles at 0.05 false discovery rate in a later analysis. A later analysis linked a missense DCLRE1C variant to TCR beta V- and J-gene trimming. The productive fraction for most TCR beta V segments was about 90% or about 30% in an earlier analysis.

This clone was seen once. Its antigen is as yet unknown. PCR involved 60 Vbeta and 13 Jbeta primers. The repertoire was sequenced with immunoSEQ multiplex PCR; TCRdb's copy has only in-frame clones and lacks some. The sample has about 160,000 clones; approximately 85% are singletons. The CDR3 has 14 residues. The V gene's germline CDR1 is MGHRA and CDR2 YSYEKL. Between the trimmed V and J ends, which lost 2 bases and 3 bases, there was a span of 10 bases. The V gene is TRBV4-1, the J gene TRBJ1-2; D uncertain. The clonotype originates from a girl aged 2 to 9 in good health and CMV-seropositive. The source material was PBMCs. CDR3 protein: CASSQTRGYYGYTF. Here the CDR3 DNA reads TGCGCCAGCAGCCAAACTCGCGGGTACTATGGCTACACCTTC.